These 20 T cell receptor beta chains were all obtained from the same sample, sequenced in a study of blood T cell repertoires in COVID-19. Produced via immunoSEQ multiplex PCR; TCRdb's table is partial and in-frame only. The sample contains 40,000 or so clones, around 80% of which appear only once. Material for sequencing was peripheral blood. The origin of the receptors is a man aged 35 to 55 with active or convalescent COVID-19.

The gene calls are TRBV10-3 and TRBJ1-6; TRBD1 agrees at 7 bases. The germline V gene encodes CDR1 ENHRY and CDR2 SYGVKD. The V segment lost 6 bases and the J segment 10 bases; nucleotides outside the gene matches: 6. CDR3 size: 13 residues. The CDR3 spells CAISDRVESPLHF. CDR3 in DNA: TGTGCCATCAGCGACAGGGTTGAGTCACCCCTCCACTTT.

The chain couples TRBV30 to TRBJ1-1; D is perhaps TRBD1 (6 bases). The V and J ends lost 2 bases and 2 bases respectively, with 9 bases between them. Germline CDR1 reads GTSNPN; CDR2 reads SVGIG (reference sequence). CDR3 length equals 13 residues. CDR3 sequence reads: CAWSKQGNTEAFF. DNA for the CDR3: TGTGCCTGGAGTAAACAGGGCAACACTGAAGCTTTCTTT.

J is TRBJ2-5 and V is TRBV11-3; a possible D gene is TRBD2 (5 bases). The germline V and J ends were trimmed by 0 bases and 2 bases, with 16 bases remaining between them. The CDR3 has 17 residues. Germline lookup yields CDR1 SGHNT and CDR2 YENEEA. The CDR3 region has the DNA TGTGCCAGCAGCTTAGAGAGAGTCGGGGAAATTCAAGAGACCCAGTACTTC. It codes for CASSLERVGEIQETQYF.

J is TRBJ2-7 and V is TRBV5-6, with 9 bases aligning to TRBD2. V lost 4 bases to trimming and J lost 4 bases; unmatched junction nucleotides: 21. CDR1 and CDR2 from the germline V gene are SGHDT and YYEEEE. The CDR3 is 19 residues long. Here the CDR3 reads CASSGKSRRKGLAPYEQYF. The CDR3 DNA follows: TGTGCCAGCAGCGGCAAATCCCGCCGCAAAGGACTAGCGCCTTACGAGCAGTACTTC.

The gene calls are TRBV7-2 and TRBJ1-5; D unclear. The germline CDR1 and CDR2 sequences are SGHTA and FQGNSA. This CDR3 is built from 16 residues. V was trimmed by 2 bases and J by 6 bases, leaving 17 bases between them. The CDR3 DNA is TGTGCCAGCAGCTTACATGGCCGAGGGAAGGGTCAGCCCCAGCATTTT. Translation: CASSLHGRGKGQPQHF.

J is TRBJ1-6 and V is TRBV15; D gene unclear. Trimming shortened V by 0 bases and J by 8 bases, and 8 bases separated the two germline ends. The CDR3 is made up of 14 amino acids. Per the germline V gene, CDR1 is LNHNV and CDR2 is YYDKDF (reference sequence). CDR3 in DNA: TGTGCCACCAGCAGAGATGGGCAGGATTCACCCCTCCACTTT. Protein: CATSRDGQDSPLHF. The entire variable domain, with the rest obtained from reference TRBV15 and TRBJ1-6, is as follows: DAMVIQNPRYQVTQFGKPVTLSCSQTLNHNVMYWYQQKSSQAPKLLFHYYDKDFNNEADTPDNFQSRRPNTSFCFLDIRSPGLGDTAMYLCATSRDGQDSPLHFGNGTRLTVT.

The chain couples TRBV20-1 to TRBJ2-1; unclear D gene. Germline values: CDR1 DFQATT, CDR2 SNEGSKA (reference sequence). CDR3 length: 12 residues. V was trimmed by 3 bases and J by 6 bases, leaving 9 bases between them. DNA for the CDR3: TGCAGTGCTAGTGCAGTAACCAATGAGCAGTTCTTC. This encodes CSASAVTNEQFF.

This clone was picked up a small number of times. The chain links TRBV4-1 to TRBJ1-1; D call uncertain. The V and J ends lost 1 base and 0 bases respectively, with 6 bases between them. There are 14 residues in the CDR3. Per germline, CDR1 MGHRA and CDR2 YSYEKL. CDR3 sequence reads: CASSQGILNTEAFF. In nucleotides, the CDR3 is TGCGCCAGCAGCCAAGGTATCTTGAACACTGAAGCTTTCTTT.

The gene calls are TRBV4-2 and TRBJ1-1; TRBD1 agrees at 10 bases. Germline trimming cut 3 bases from V and 1 base from J; bases unmatched to any gene: 5. Germline loops: CDR1 LGHNA, CDR2 YNFKEQ. The CDR3 covers 16 residues. The CDR3 coding sequence is TGTGCCAGCAGCCAGGGCCGGGACAGGGGGAACACTGAAGCTTTCTTT. Translation: CASSQGRDRGNTEAFF.

The gene calls are TRBV19 and TRBJ1-1; TRBD1 matches at 8 bases. Looked up from germline, CDR1 is LNHDA and CDR2 is SQIVND (reference sequence). There are 15 residues in the CDR3. J gave up 1 base and V 5 bases, and 6 bases lay outside the gene matches. This chain's CDR3 is CASSPGDRKNTEAFF. CDR3 sequence (DNA): TGTGCCAGTAGTCCCGGGGACAGGAAGAACACTGAAGCTTTCTTT.

The chain recombines TRBV18 with TRBJ1-1, with no clear D. Per the germline V gene, CDR1 is KGHSH and CDR2 is LQKENI. The CDR3 loop spans 16 amino acids. V shed 1 base and J shed 5 bases, with 17 bases lying between them. The DNA of the CDR3 is TGTGCCAGCTCACCACTCGGAGGAGGCGGAAAAACTGAAGCTTTCTTT. It codes for CASSPLGGGGKTEAFF.

The chain combines TRBV5-6 with TRBJ1-2, with D possibly matching TRBD1 (6 bases). With 4 bases removed from V and 6 bases from J, the gap between germline ends came to 13 bases. Germline V gene lookup returns CDR1 SGHDT and CDR2 YYEEEE. This CDR3 comprises 13 residues. As DNA, the CDR3 is TGTGCCAGCAGCCCCTTAAGGGGGAATGGCTACACCTTC. Its translation: CASSPLRGNGYTF.

V usage is TRBV2 and J usage is TRBJ2-2; TRBD1 might be the D (6 bases). The germline V gene has CDR1 SNHLY and CDR2 FYNNEI. Trimming stripped 7 bases from V and 3 bases from J, with 12 bases between. The CDR3 sequence is 14 residues long. CDR3 sequence: CASTPQGHTGELFF. The CDR3 DNA follows: TGTGCCAGCACCCCACAGGGTCACACCGGGGAGCTGTTTTTT.

The chain is built from TRBV7-2 and TRBJ2-7, with D possibly matching TRBD2 (6 bases). The CDR3 covers 15 residues. Trimming pared 2 bases from V and 2 bases from J, leaving 13 bases between. Germline V gene lookup returns CDR1 SGHTA and CDR2 FQGNSA. CDR3 sequence (DNA): TGTGCCAGCAGCTTACGGGGCGGGGAGACCTACGAGCAGTACTTC. This translates into CASSLRGGETYEQYF.

For the CDR3, the DNA is TGTGCCACCAGTGATTCCCGGGACAGGGCTAGCAGCGAGCAGTACTTC. It is translated as CATSDSRDRASSEQYF. The gene calls are TRBV24-1 and TRBJ2-7, with TRBD1 matching over 9 bases. The CDR3 contains 16 residues. V lost 2 bases, J lost 6 bases, and 10 bases stayed unmatched. Looked up from germline, CDR1 is KGHDR and CDR2 is SFDVKD.

The rearrangement joins TRBV18 to TRBJ1-6; the match to TRBD1 covers 8 bases. V lost 2 bases, J lost 8 bases, and 8 bases stayed unmatched. The CDR3 extends over 16 amino acids. Germline V gives CDR1 KGHSH, CDR2 LQKENI. The CDR3 DNA reads TGTGCCAGCTCACCAGCCCAGGGGGCGAGGGATTCACCCCTCCACTTT. The encoded protein is CASSPAQGARDSPLHF. The full variable domain, in which reference TRBV18 and TRBJ1-6 provide the parts outside the CDR3, is NAGVMQNPRHLVRRRGQEARLRCSPMKGHSHVYWYRQLPEEGLKFMVYLQKENIIDESGMPKERFSAEFPKEGPSILRIQQVVRGDSAAYFCASSPAQGARDSPLHFGNGTRLTVT.

This chain links TRBV7-3 with TRBJ2-6; TRBD1 is a possible D gene (7 bases). The CDR3 has 19 residues. Germline lookup yields CDR1 SGHTA and CDR2 FQGTGA. The V and J ends lost 5 bases and 4 bases respectively, with 24 bases between them. The CDR3 sequence: CASSGTGQRAWYGANVLTF. In DNA, the CDR3 is TGTGCCAGCAGCGGGACGGGACAGCGGGCTTGGTACGGGGCCAACGTCCTGACTTTC.

The rearrangement uses TRBV2 and TRBJ2-1; 8 bases map to TRBD1. Trimming removed 3 bases from V and 9 bases from J; junction bases left unmatched: 7. The germline gives CDR1 SNHLY, CDR2 FYNNEI. The length of the CDR3 is 14 residues. The CDR3 spells CASSEDRAGREQFF. The CDR3 DNA follows: TGTGCCAGCAGTGAGGACAGGGCGGGTCGTGAGCAGTTCTTC.

CDR3 sequence reads: CASSVGGTGGAGNTIYF. CDR3 nucleotide sequence: TGTGCCAGCAGCGTAGGGGGAACAGGGGGTGCGGGAAACACCATATATTTT. The genes are TRBV9 and TRBJ1-3; TRBD1 matches 8 bases. The CDR3 consists of 17 residues. The V segment lost 0 bases and the J segment 4 bases; nucleotides outside the gene matches: 9. Germline CDR1 SGDLS, CDR2 YYNGEE.

The chain joins TRBV10-1 to TRBJ1-3; 9 nucleotides match TRBD1. J gave up 2 bases and V 5 bases, and 1 base lay outside the gene matches. The CDR3 loop spans 14 amino acids. CDR1 and CDR2 (germline): WNHNN, SYGVQD (reference sequence). The CDR3 sequence is CASSRDRAGNTIYF. In DNA, the CDR3 is TGCGCCAGCAGTCGGGACAGGGCTGGAAACACCATATATTTT.